These 24 T cell receptor delta chains came from one sample sequenced in a study of γδ T cells in repeated Plasmodium falciparum infection. TCRdb re-called clones from the multiplex PCR reads via CATT. The sample has about 51,000 delta-chain clones; approximately 2% are singletons. Vgamma9/Vdelta2+ and Vdelta2-negative gammadelta T cells were flow-sorted from PBMC for bulk sequencing. The sample consisted of gamma-delta T cells from blood. All receptors come from a pool of human donors (malaria-infected and uninfected, not separated).

On this clone itself: With only one base between it and a far larger clone, this is likely a read error. The sample holds other DNA sequences that translate to the same CDR3. The J gene is TRDJ1, the V gene TRAV38-2/DV8; 11 bases fit TRDD3. The J gene was missing in TCRdb and was found by matching the end of the DNA to germline. The CDR3 extends over 19 amino acids. The germline CDR1 and CDR2 sequences are TSESDYY and QEAYKQQN. The CDR3 loop is CAYRSGLGDTFSYTDKLIF. The CDR3 DNA reads as TGTGCTTATAGAAGCGGGCTGGGGGATACCTTTTCGTACACCGATAAACTCATCTTT.

A remark on this clone: TCRdb attributes to this sequence the protein of a much larger clone, which differs from the DNA translation at residue 16; a read error is likely, and the protein displayed is translated from the DNA. The V gene is TRDV1, the J gene TRDJ1; TRDD3 matches 8 bases. No J segment appears in TCRdb, so it was assigned here by matching the sequence to germline. Germline values: CDR1 TSWWSYY, CDR2 QGS. The length of the CDR3 is 21 residues. V lost 1 base to trimming and J lost 3 bases; unmatched junction nucleotides: 22. CDR3 in DNA: TGTGCTCTTGGGGAACATTTCGCGAAAAACTGGGGGGTAACCTACGCCGATAAACTCATCTTT. Translating gives CALGEHFAKNWGVTYADKLIF.

This clone has ten or more counts. This DNA translates differently at residue 8 from the TCRdb protein, which is that of a much larger clone; a read error is likely, and the protein shown is the DNA's own translation. This specimen includes other DNA sequences encoding the same CDR3. The chain recombines TRAV36/DV7 with TRDJ1; D ambiguous. Germline matching of the DNA provided the J gene here, since TCRdb leaves it blank. The CDR3 is 12 amino acids. Looked up from germline, CDR1 is VTNFRS and CDR2 is LTSSGIE (reference sequence). Written as DNA, the CDR3 is TGTGCTGTAAGAGGAACAACCGAGAAACTCATCTTT. This gives the protein CAVRGTTEKLIF.

On this clone itself: The protein that TCRdb holds for this DNA derives from a much larger clone and differs from the translated DNA at residue 9, which likely indicates a read error; the protein shown here is translated from the DNA. The chain uses TRDV2 and TRDJ1; D ambiguous. The J gene comes from matching the DNA to germline here; TCRdb lacks it. The length of the CDR3 is 14 residues. Germline CDR1 GEAIGNYY, CDR2 EKD. Trimming left V 3 bases short and J 3 bases short, with 13 bases between. The CDR3 DNA sequence: TGTGCCTGTGACCCCATTCAGGGCGCCGATAAACTCATCTTT. Translating it yields CACDPIQGADKLIF.

For this clone: This likely traces to a read error, being one base from a far larger clone. This CDR3 is also generated by other DNA sequences in the sample. J is TRDJ1 and V is TRDV1, with D perhaps TRDD2 or TRDD3 (7 bases each). The J gene, not given by TCRdb, was assigned here from a germline match of the nucleotide sequence. The CDR3 spans 22 residues. CDR1 is TSWWSYY and CDR2 is QGS in the germline V gene. CDR3 DNA sequence: TGTGCTCTCGGGGCCCTCGGAGGCTTCCTAACGTGGGGGAAGCCTTACACCGATAAACTCATCTTT. This translates into CALGALGGFLTWGKPYTDKLIF.

The table lists this clone with many counts. Translating this DNA gives a protein that differs at residue 6 from the TCRdb one, which belongs to a much larger clone; a read error is likely, and the protein shown is this translation. This rearrangement joins TRDV1 to TRDJ2; no definite D call. TCRdb records no J gene; here it was assigned by comparing the DNA to germline. Germline CDR1 reads TSWWSYY; CDR2 reads QGS. This CDR3 region has 17 residues. V was pared by 1 base and J by 10 bases, with 22 bases between. DNA of the CDR3: TGTGCTCTTGGGGAACCTTATAGAACTGATTACCGAAAACAACTCTTCTTT. Translated, it gives CALGEPYRTDYRKQLFF.

This clone was recorded many times. The TCRdb protein, from a much larger clone, departs from this DNA's translation at residue 3, likely by read error; the protein shown derives from the DNA. The chain has TRDV1 and TRDJ1, with a weak D call TRDD2 (7 bases). The CDR3 runs to 21 residues. Per the germline V gene, CDR1 is TSWWSYY and CDR2 is QGS. This CDR3 is CAFGRLLPLLGIPMYTDKLIF. The CDR3 coding sequence is TGTGCTTTTGGGCGTCTCCTTCCTTTATTGGGGATCCCCATGTACACCGATAAACTCATCTTT.

A note on this clone: The likely explanation is a read error, given a far larger clone one base away. Other DNA sequences within the sample encode an identical CDR3. This rearrangement joins TRDV1 to TRDJ1, with D perhaps matching TRDD2 or TRDD3 (5 bases each). No J gene was available from TCRdb, and it was assigned here by a germline match of the DNA. With 2 bases removed from V and 0 bases from J, the gap between germline ends came to 67 bases. CDR3 length: 34 residues. Germline assignment: CDR1 TSWWSYY and CDR2 QGS. CDR3: CALGEVHPSYTSTGTLRSPDTLAYWKPYTDKLIF. The CDR3 coding sequence is TGTGCTCTTGGGGAAGTTCACCCATCCTATACGTCAACGGGGACTTTGAGATCCCCCGACACCCTCGCGTACTGGAAACCTTACACCGATAAACTCATCTTT.

This clone has more than one count but fewer than ten. Given a far larger clone just one base away, this is likely a sequencing read error. Other DNA variants within this sample encode the same CDR3. The chain links TRDV2 to TRDJ1, with 9 bases that match TRDD3. The J gene, missing from TCRdb, was assigned here through DNA to germline matching. J was trimmed by 0 bases and V by 2 bases; bases with no gene match: 18. Germline V gene sequence: CDR1 GEAIGNYY, CDR2 EKD. This CDR3 has 20 amino acids. The CDR3: CACDRLLGDSLDRHTDKLIF. The DNA for the CDR3 is TGTGCCTGTGACAGACTGCTGGGGGATTCGTTAGACCGACACACCGATAAACTCATCTTT.

A note on this clone: The translation of this DNA and the TCRdb protein of a much larger clone differ at residue 8, probably owing to a read error; the protein shown here is translated from the DNA. V is TRDV3 and J is TRDJ1; TRDD3 matches at 12 bases. Because TCRdb records no J gene, it was assigned here through a match of the DNA to germline. Germline V gives CDR1 TVYSNPD, CDR2 GDNSRS (reference sequence). The CDR3 has 17 residues. Losses at the gene ends were 3 bases for V and 7 bases for J; bases not matched to a gene: 18. The chain's CDR3 is CAFPRLRAGGYDGKLIF. Here the CDR3 DNA reads TGTGCCTTCCCCAGGCTACGTGCTGGGGGATACGATGGTAAACTCATCTTT.

This clone turned up a few times. A far more abundant clone sits one base away, making this likely a read error. The sample carries other DNA sequences with the same CDR3. This chain links TRDV3 with TRDJ1, with TRDD3 matching 8 bases. TCRdb records no J gene; here it was assigned by comparing the DNA to germline. This CDR3 is built from 17 residues. CDR1 is TVYSNPD and CDR2 is GDNSRS in the germline V gene (reference sequence). The CDR3 spells CAFHESGLGDDSYKLIF. Written as DNA, the CDR3 is TGCGCCTTTCATGAGTCTGGCTTGGGGGATGACTCCTATAAACTCATCTTT.

Note on this clone: TCRdb records a much larger clone's protein for this DNA, with a difference at residue 8 that likely arises from a read error; the protein given is the translation of the DNA. This chain joins TRDV3 and TRDJ1; perhaps TRDD2 as D (5 bases). No J gene was available from TCRdb, and it was assigned here by a germline match of the DNA. This CDR3 comprises 21 residues. The V end lost 2 bases, the J end lost 0 bases, and 34 bases lay between the germline ends. In germline, CDR1 is TVYSNPD, CDR2 GDNSRS (reference sequence). CDR3 in DNA: TGTGCCTTTTGCCGGGCCTTCGAGTCGATGAGGGACAACTCGTACACCGATAAACTCATCTTT. Translated: CAFCRAFESMRDNSYTDKLIF. The whole variable domain, filled in from reference TRDV3 and TRDJ1, reads CDKVTQSSPDQTVASGSEVVLLCTYDTVYSNPDLFWYRIRPDYSFQFVFYGDNSRSEGADFTQGRFSVKHILTQKAFHLVISPVRTEDSATYYCAFCRAFESMRDNSYTDKLIFGKGTRVTVEP.

As for this clone: TCRdb's protein, taken from a much larger clone, differs from this DNA's translation at residue 6, likely owing to a read error; the protein displayed comes from the DNA. V and J are TRDV2 and TRDJ1; the D is unclear. The J gene, missing from TCRdb, was assigned here through DNA to germline matching. The ends were cut back, 3 bases at V and 1 base at J, with 14 bases in the middle. Germline V CDR1 and CDR2: GEAIGNYY, EKD. The CDR3 runs 15 residues. For the CDR3, the DNA is TGTGCCTGTGACGTCTCCTCCACCCCCACCGATAAACTCATCTTT. Translated: CACDVSSTPTDKLIF.

The sample holds many counts of this clone. The TCRdb protein, from a much larger clone, departs from this DNA's translation at residue 11, likely by read error; the protein shown derives from the DNA. The V call is TRDV2, the J call TRDJ1, with TRDD3 matching over 8 bases. The J gene is not listed in TCRdb, so it was assigned here from a DNA match to germline. The CDR3 runs 19 residues. Per germline, CDR1 GEAIGNYY and CDR2 EKD. The V segment lost 1 base and the J segment 0 bases; nucleotides outside the gene matches: 15. CDR3 sequence: CACDTLRTGGPHYTDKLIF. CDR3 DNA sequence: TGTGCCTGTGACACTTTGAGAACTGGGGGCCCTCATTACACCGATAAACTCATCTTT.

This clone appeared many times. This probably arose from a read error, given a far larger clone one base away. Other DNA sequences in the same sample also yield this CDR3. V gene TRDV2 combines with J gene TRDJ1; a weak D match, TRDD3 (5 bases). The J gene, left out of TCRdb, was set here by checking the DNA against germline. The ends were cut back, 0 bases at V and 0 bases at J, with 19 bases in the middle. The germline V gene has CDR1 GEAIGNYY and CDR2 EKD. The CDR3 is 18 amino acids. CDR3 loop: CACDTVDGIKRYTDKLIF. The CDR3 region has the DNA TGTGCCTGTGACACCGTCGACGGGATTAAACGATACACCGATAAACTCATCTTT.

Remarks on this clone: It differs at one base from a far larger clone, so likely a read error. The sample contains more than one DNA sequence encoding this CDR3. The V call is TRDV2, the J call TRDJ1; D is perhaps TRDD3 (6 bases). TCRdb gives no J gene; it was assigned here by matching the DNA to germline. This CDR3 is built from 17 residues. Trimming took off 1 base at V and 5 bases at J, with 22 bases between the two ends. CDR1 is GEAIGNYY and CDR2 is EKD in the germline V gene. CDR3 region: CACDTVTGDKKEDKLIF. CDR3 in DNA: TGTGCCTGTGACACTGTGACGGGGGACAAGAAGGAGGATAAACTCATCTTT.

As for this clone: The protein that TCRdb holds for this DNA derives from a much larger clone and differs from the translated DNA at residue 16, which likely indicates a read error; the protein shown here is translated from the DNA. The chain uses TRDV1 and TRDJ1; 12 bases agree with TRDD3. The J gene was missing in TCRdb and was found by matching the end of the DNA to germline. With 1 base clipped from V and 2 bases from J, the junction kept 29 bases outside the gene matches. This CDR3 spans 25 amino acids. Germline V gene sequence: CDR1 TSWWSYY, CDR2 QGS. CDR3 sequence (DNA): TGTGCTCTTGGGGAACAGGGCTTCTCACAAGTACTGGGGGATACCGTATCGCCGTGGACCGATAAACTCATCTTT. Protein product: CALGEQGFSQVLGDTVSPWTDKLIF.

This clone occurred a few times. This probably arose from a read error, given a far larger clone one base away. The sample holds other DNA sequences that translate to the same CDR3. The rearrangement uses TRDV3 and TRDJ1; 8 bases agree with TRDD3. TCRdb carries no J gene annotation; the J gene was assigned here by matching the DNA with germline. The trim removed 2 bases at V and 0 bases at J, leaving 8 bases unmatched. Per the germline V gene, CDR1 is TVYSNPD and CDR2 is GDNSRS (reference sequence). The CDR3 sequence is 15 residues long. CDR3 DNA sequence: TGTGCCTTTTCATGGGGGATCCTTTACACCGATAAACTCATCTTT. This encodes CAFSWGILYTDKLIF.

Details on this clone: The protein TCRdb lists belongs to a much larger clone and differs from this DNA's translation at residue 7, which points to a read error; the protein shown is made from the DNA. The chain couples TRDV1 to TRDJ1; 8 bases map to TRDD3. The J gene is not listed in TCRdb, so it was assigned here from a DNA match to germline. This CDR3 is built from 22 residues. Looked up from germline, CDR1 is TSWWSYY and CDR2 is QGS. Trimming removed 4 bases from V and 0 bases from J; junction bases left unmatched: 25. The CDR3 is CALGVPYLRRGWGTRYTDKLIF. CDR3 DNA sequence: TGTGCTCTTGGGGTTCCCTACCTCCGTCGGGGCTGGGGGACCCGATACACCGATAAACTCATCTTT.

This clone showed up just a few times. This is likely an artifact of a read error, given a far larger clone one base away. This same CDR3 is encoded by further DNA sequences in the sample. This chain joins TRDV1 and TRDJ1; 7 bases map to TRDD3. The J gene was not available in TCRdb and was assigned here by matching the DNA to germline segments. CDR1 TSWWSYY and CDR2 QGS come from the germline V gene. The CDR3 loop spans 24 amino acids. DNA for the CDR3: TGCGCTCTTGGGGCCACTCAGGTCTACGAGGGGGATTCAGTTCGGCTTTCGGTAAACGATAAACTCATCTTT. The encoded protein is CALGATQVYEGDSVRLSVNDKLIF.

This clone has ten or more counts. A far more abundant clone sits one base away, making this likely a read error. The sample holds other DNA sequences that translate to the same CDR3. V is TRDV3 and J is TRDJ1, with 11 bases fitting TRDD3. No J segment appears in TCRdb, so it was assigned here by matching the sequence to germline. The CDR3 is made up of 18 amino acids. Looked up from germline, CDR1 is TVYSNPD and CDR2 is GDNSRS (reference sequence). The CDR3: CASYCLGDTVWYTDKLIF. CDR3 DNA: TGCGCCTCTTATTGCCTGGGGGATACTGTTTGGTACACCGATAAACTCATCTTT.

This clone was observed a few times. The likely explanation is a read error, given a far larger clone one base away. This CDR3 is also generated by other DNA sequences in the sample. The J gene is TRDJ1, the V gene TRDV1; 12 positions agree with TRDD3. Here the J gene came from matching the DNA to germline, since TCRdb omits it. Germline V gene lookup returns CDR1 TSWWSYY and CDR2 QGS. With V trimmed by 2 bases and J by 0 bases, 13 bases remained unmatched. This CDR3 has 20 amino acids. The chain's CDR3 is CALGEGLPYWGIPYTDKLIF. The CDR3 nucleotides read TGTGCTCTTGGGGAAGGTCTACCATACTGGGGGATACCGTACACCGATAAACTCATCTTT.

This clone was recorded at least ten times. A far larger clone is one base from this, pointing to a likely read error. This same CDR3 is encoded by further DNA sequences in the sample. The J gene is TRDJ1, the V gene TRDV3; 13 nucleotides match TRDD3. The J gene, absent from TCRdb, was called here by matching the DNA to germline. Germline V gene data show CDR1 as TVYSNPD and CDR2 as GDNSRS (reference sequence). This CDR3 comprises 21 residues. With V trimmed by 3 bases and J by 0 bases, 22 bases remained unmatched. CDR3 in DNA: TGTGCCTTCTCCGTCCTCTTTTACTGGGGGATACGCGAGTCTTACACCGATAAACTCATCTTT. It yields the protein CAFSVLFYWGIRESYTDKLIF.

This clone was observed a handful of times. For this DNA, TCRdb reports the protein of a much larger clone, which diverges at residue 15, most likely from a read error; the protein presented here is translated directly from the DNA. The V call is TRDV1, the J call TRDJ1, with 13 bases lining up with TRDD3. TCRdb offers no J gene call, so here the DNA was matched to germline to obtain one. This CDR3 has 23 residues. Germline CDR1 and CDR2: TSWWSYY and QGS. V lost 3 bases to trimming and J lost 0 bases; unmatched junction nucleotides: 22. The CDR3 DNA is TGTGCTCTTGGGGACCCGACCCCATCCCGTACTGGGGGATACGTGGGGTACACCGATAAACTCATCTTT. It yields the protein CALGDPTPSRTGGYVGYTDKLIF.